A selection of T cell receptor beta chains follows, all from one sample in a study of preoperative IRX-2 immunotherapy in early breast cancer. The repertoire was sequenced with immunoSEQ multiplex PCR; TCRdb's copy has only in-frame clones and lacks some. The sample holds tens of thousands of clones; roughly 95% are singletons and the top ten take 15% to 20%. Source: tumor tissue, taken after IRX-2 immunotherapy. The source is a human donor with breast cancer. The CDR3 runs from the conserved cysteine through the conserved F or W. D genes are given only for firm matches. Clone size, where shown, is once, few, many, or a class for clones that have expanded.

>TRBD2|TRBV7-9|TRBJ2-1|NA
CASSLLAGGTYNEQFF
TGTGCCAGCAGCTTACTCGCGGGGGGAACCTACAATGAGCAGTTCTTC
>NA|TRBV6-5|TRBJ1-5|NA
CASSARGLLNQPQHF
TGTGCCAGCAGTGCACGGGGACTGCTCAATCAGCCCCAGCATTTT
>TRBD2|TRBV6-6|TRBJ2-3|NA
CASEGAGGRVTDTQYF
TGTGCCAGCGAGGGAGCGGGAGGGCGCGTCACAGATACGCAGTATTTT
>NA|TRBV10-2|TRBJ2-7|NA
CASSDGTYEQYF
TGCGCCAGCAGTGACGGTACCTACGAGCAGTACTTC
>NA|TRBV7-3|TRBJ2-7|NA
CASSLGPGYEQYF
TGTGCCAGCAGCTTAGGTCCGGGCTACGAGCAGTACTTC
>NA|TRBV7-9|TRBJ2-2|NA
CASSLFRAGYAGELFF
TGTGCCAGCAGCTTGTTTCGGGCGGGGTACGCCGGGGAGCTGTTTTTT
>NA|TRBV2|TRBJ1-1|once
CASMGFLNTEAFF
TGTGCCAGCATGGGCTTCCTGAACACTGAAGCTTTCTTT
>NA|TRBV28|TRBJ1-6|NA
CASSFPPGKTLHF
TGTGCCAGCAGTTTCCCACCAGGCAAAACCCTCCACTTT
>NA|TRBV7-6|TRBJ1-4|NA
CASSLFPQAASEKLFF
TGTGCCAGCAGCTTATTTCCGCAGGCGGCAAGTGAAAAACTGTTTTTT
>NA|TRBV30|TRBJ2-7|NA
CAWRRLTSYEQYF
TGTGCCTGGAGAAGGCTAACTTCCTACGAGCAGTACTTC
>TRBD1|TRBV5-8|TRBJ2-1|NA
CASRSWEQGVLEQFF
TGTGCCAGCAGATCGTGGGAACAGGGGGTTTTAGAGCAGTTCTTC
>NA|TRBV7-9|TRBJ2-7|NA
CASSADTAYEQYF
TGTGCCAGCAGCGCGGACACTGCCTACGAGCAGTACTTC
>NA|TRBV4-1|TRBJ1-1|NA
CASSNGGLRVPDTEAFF
TGCGCCAGCAGCAACGGGGGGTTGAGAGTCCCGGACACTGAAGCTTTCTTT
>NA|TRBV29-1|TRBJ2-2|NA
CSVGYDRRELFF
TGCAGCGTTGGCTATGACCGGAGGGAGCTGTTTTTT
>TRBD1|TRBV11-1|TRBJ1-1|NA
CASSRFTGGLEAFF
TGTGCCAGCAGCCGTTTCACAGGGGGCCTTGAAGCTTTCTTT
>NA|TRBV27|TRBJ2-7|NA
CASRPGGLGEQYF
TGTGCCAGCAGACCAGGGGGGCTGGGGGAGCAGTACTTC
>NA|TRBV7-2|TRBJ1-5|NA
CASSLGRGGQPQHF
TGTGCCAGCAGCTTAGGTCGGGGGGGTCAGCCCCAGCATTTT
>NA|TRBV7-3|TRBJ2-1|NA
CASSLSGEQFF
TGTGCCAGCAGCTTATCGGGGGAGCAGTTCTTC
>TRBD2|TRBV7-3|TRBJ2-3|NA
CASSLKGGSGGADTQYF
TGTGCCAGCAGCTTAAAAGGGGGTAGCGGGGGGGCGGATACGCAGTATTTT
>TRBD2|TRBV19|TRBJ2-2|once
CASTSRRDTILLAVQNTGELFF
TGTGCCAGTACCTCCCGCCGGGACACCATTTTACTAGCGGTCCAAAACACCGGGGAGCTGTTTTTT
>TRBD2|TRBV11-3|TRBJ2-1|NA
CASSLGGSGRAHNEQFF
TGTGCCAGCAGCTTAGGTGGTAGCGGGAGGGCCCACAATGAGCAGTTCTTC
>NA|TRBV7-2|TRBJ2-7|NA
CASSLDYEQYF
TGTGCCAGCAGTTTAGACTACGAGCAGTACTTC
>NA|TRBV7-8|TRBJ2-7|NA
CASSLANEQYF
TGTGCCAGCAGCTTAGCGAACGAGCAGTACTTC
>TRBD2|TRBV9|TRBJ2-2|NA
CASSVSGGGDTGELFF
TGTGCCAGCAGCGTATCTGGCGGGGGGGACACCGGGGAGCTGTTTTTT
>NA|TRBV5-1|TRBJ2-7|NA
CASSLAEGFNEQYF
TGCGCCAGCAGCTTGGCCGAGGGTTTCAACGAGCAGTACTTC
>NA|TRBV14|TRBJ1-1|NA
CASSQARAPNTEAFF
TGTGCCAGCAGCCAAGCCCGAGCCCCGAACACTGAAGCTTTCTTT
>NA|TRBV9|TRBJ2-7|NA
CASSGSGPTSYEQYF
TGTGCCAGCAGCGGCTCGGGGCCCACCTCCTACGAGCAGTACTTC
>TRBD1|TRBV27|TRBJ2-7|NA
CASLQTGTGMYEQYF
TGTGCCAGCCTCCAGACCGGGACAGGGATGTACGAGCAGTACTTC
>NA|TRBV7-3|TRBJ2-3|NA
CASSLVGDTQYF
TGTGCCAGCAGCTTAGTGGGAGATACGCAGTATTTT
>NA|TRBV19|TRBJ1-5|once
CASSMARRGDQPQHF
TGTGCCAGTAGTATGGCGAGAAGGGGCGATCAGCCCCAGCATTTT
>NA|TRBV5-1|TRBJ1-2|NA
CASSLQGANYGYTF
TGCGCCAGCAGCCTCCAGGGAGCAAACTATGGCTACACCTTC
>NA|TRBV15|TRBJ1-3|NA
CATSRVRGATGNTIYF
TGTGCCACCAGCAGAGTCAGGGGAGCAACAGGAAACACCATATATTTT
>TRBD2|TRBV9|TRBJ2-1|NA
CASSHGGSGREDEQFF
TGTGCCAGCAGCCACGGGGGAAGCGGGAGGGAAGATGAGCAGTTCTTC
>TRBD2|TRBV14|TRBJ2-3|once
CASSPGWTSSDTQYF
TGTGCCAGCAGCCCAGGTTGGACTAGTTCAGATACGCAGTATTTT
>TRBD2|TRBV15|TRBJ2-1|NA
CATSSFTSDYNEQFF
TGTGCCACCAGCAGTTTTACTAGCGACTACAATGAGCAGTTCTTC
>NA|TRBV28|TRBJ1-4|NA
CASSDVVTTNEKLFF
TGTGCCAGCAGCGACGTGGTGACAACTAATGAAAAACTGTTTTTT